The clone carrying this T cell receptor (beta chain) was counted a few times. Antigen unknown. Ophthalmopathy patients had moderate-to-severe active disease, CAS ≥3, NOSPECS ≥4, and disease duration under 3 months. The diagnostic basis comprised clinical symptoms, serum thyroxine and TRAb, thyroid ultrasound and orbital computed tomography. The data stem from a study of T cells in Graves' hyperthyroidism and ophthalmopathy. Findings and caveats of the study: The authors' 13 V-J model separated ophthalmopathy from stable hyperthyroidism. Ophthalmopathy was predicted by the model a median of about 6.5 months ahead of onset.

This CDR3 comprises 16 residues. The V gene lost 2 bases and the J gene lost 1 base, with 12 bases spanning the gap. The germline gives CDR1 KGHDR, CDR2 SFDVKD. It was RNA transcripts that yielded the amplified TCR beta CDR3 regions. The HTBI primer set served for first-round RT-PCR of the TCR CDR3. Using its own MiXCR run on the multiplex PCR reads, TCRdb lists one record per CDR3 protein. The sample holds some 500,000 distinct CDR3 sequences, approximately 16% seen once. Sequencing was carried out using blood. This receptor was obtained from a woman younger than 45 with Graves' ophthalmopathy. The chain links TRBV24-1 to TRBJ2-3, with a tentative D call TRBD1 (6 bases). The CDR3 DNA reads TGTGCCACCAGTGATTCCAGACAGGCGGGCACAGATACGCAGTATTTT. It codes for CATSDSRQAGTDTQYF.